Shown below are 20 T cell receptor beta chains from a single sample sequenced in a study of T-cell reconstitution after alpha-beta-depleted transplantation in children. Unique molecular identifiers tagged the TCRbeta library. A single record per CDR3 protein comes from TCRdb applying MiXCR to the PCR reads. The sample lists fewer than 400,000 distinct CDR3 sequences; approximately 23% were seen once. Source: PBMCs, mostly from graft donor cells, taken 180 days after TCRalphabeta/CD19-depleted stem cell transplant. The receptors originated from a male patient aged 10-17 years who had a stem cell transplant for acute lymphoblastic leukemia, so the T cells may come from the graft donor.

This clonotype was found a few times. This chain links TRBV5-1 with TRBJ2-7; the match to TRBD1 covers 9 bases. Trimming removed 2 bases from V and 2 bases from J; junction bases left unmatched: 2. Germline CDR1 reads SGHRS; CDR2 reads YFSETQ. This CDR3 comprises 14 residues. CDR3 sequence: CASSFGTGPYEQYF. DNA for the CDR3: TGCGCCAGCAGCTTCGGGACAGGGCCCTACGAGCAGTACTTC.

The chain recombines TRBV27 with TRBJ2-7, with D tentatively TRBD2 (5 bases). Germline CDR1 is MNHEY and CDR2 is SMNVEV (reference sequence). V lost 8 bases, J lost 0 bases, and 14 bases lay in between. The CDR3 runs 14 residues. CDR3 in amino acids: CASLNLAGSYEQYF. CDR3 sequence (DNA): TGTGCCAGCCTGAACTTGGCGGGCTCCTACGAGCAGTACTTC.

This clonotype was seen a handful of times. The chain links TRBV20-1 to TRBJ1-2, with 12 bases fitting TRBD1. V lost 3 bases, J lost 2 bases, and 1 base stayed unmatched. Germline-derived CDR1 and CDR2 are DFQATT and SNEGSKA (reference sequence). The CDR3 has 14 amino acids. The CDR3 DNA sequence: TGCAGTGCTAGGGGGACAGGGGGCAACTATGGCTACACCTTC. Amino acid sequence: CSARGTGGNYGYTF.

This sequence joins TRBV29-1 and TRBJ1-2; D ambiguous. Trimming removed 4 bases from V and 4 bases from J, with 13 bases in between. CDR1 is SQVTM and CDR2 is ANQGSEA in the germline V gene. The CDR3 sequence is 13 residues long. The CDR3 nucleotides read TGCAGCGTTGGTCGGAGAATGAGCTATGGCTACACCTTC. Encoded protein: CSVGRRMSYGYTF.

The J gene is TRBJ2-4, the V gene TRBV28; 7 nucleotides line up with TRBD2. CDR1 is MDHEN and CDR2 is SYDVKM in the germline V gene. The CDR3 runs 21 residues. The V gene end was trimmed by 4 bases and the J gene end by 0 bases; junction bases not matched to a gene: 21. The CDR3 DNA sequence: TGTGCCAGCAGTTCACAACTGCGGAACCCCAGGGAGGGGATAGCCAAAAACATTCAGTACTTC. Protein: CASSSQLRNPREGIAKNIQYF.

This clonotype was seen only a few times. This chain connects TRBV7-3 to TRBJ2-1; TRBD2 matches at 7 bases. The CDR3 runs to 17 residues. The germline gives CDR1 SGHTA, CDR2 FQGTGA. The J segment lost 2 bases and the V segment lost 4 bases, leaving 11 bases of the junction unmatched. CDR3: CASSYVYYGRTYNEQFF. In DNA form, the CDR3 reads TGTGCCAGCAGCTACGTTTATTACGGGAGGACCTACAATGAGCAGTTCTTC.

For the CDR3, the DNA is TGTGCCAGTAGTATCCCCGGGACTTACGACGGGGAGCTGTTTTTT. As protein: CASSIPGTYDGELFF. The genes are TRBV19 and TRBJ2-2, with a possible D match to TRBD2 (6 bases). The V and J ends lost 3 bases and 7 bases respectively, with 15 bases between them. Germline V gives CDR1 LNHDA, CDR2 SQIVND (reference sequence). The CDR3 runs to 15 residues.

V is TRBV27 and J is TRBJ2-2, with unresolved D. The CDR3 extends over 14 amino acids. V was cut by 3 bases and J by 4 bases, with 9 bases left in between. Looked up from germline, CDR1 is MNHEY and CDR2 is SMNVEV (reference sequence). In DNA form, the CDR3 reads TGTGCCAGCAGTTTTTGGTTAGGCACCGGGGAGCTGTTTTTT. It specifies CASSFWLGTGELFF.

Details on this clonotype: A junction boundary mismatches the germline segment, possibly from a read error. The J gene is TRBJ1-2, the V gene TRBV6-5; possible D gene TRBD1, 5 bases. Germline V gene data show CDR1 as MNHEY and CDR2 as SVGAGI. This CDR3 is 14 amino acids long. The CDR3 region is CASSYSGGEDGYPF. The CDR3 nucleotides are TGTGCCAGCAGTTACTCGGGAGGGGAGGATGGCTACCCCTTC.

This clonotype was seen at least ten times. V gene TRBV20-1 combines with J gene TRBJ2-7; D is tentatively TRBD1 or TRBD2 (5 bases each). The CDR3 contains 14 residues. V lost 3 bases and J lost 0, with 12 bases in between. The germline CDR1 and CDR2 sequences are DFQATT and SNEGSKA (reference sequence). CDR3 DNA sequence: TGCAGTGCTAGCTATGGGACGCGCTCCTACGAGCAGTACTTC. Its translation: CSASYGTRSYEQYF.

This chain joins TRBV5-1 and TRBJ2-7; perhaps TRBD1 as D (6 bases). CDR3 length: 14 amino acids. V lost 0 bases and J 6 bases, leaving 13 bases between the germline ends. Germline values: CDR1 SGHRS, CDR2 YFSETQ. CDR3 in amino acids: CASSLVTGLGEQYF. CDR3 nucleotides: TGCGCCAGCAGCTTGGTGACAGGTTTGGGCGAGCAGTACTTC.

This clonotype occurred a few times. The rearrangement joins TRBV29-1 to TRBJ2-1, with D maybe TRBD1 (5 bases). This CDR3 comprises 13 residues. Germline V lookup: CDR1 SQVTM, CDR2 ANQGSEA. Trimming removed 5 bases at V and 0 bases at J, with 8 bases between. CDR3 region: CSVRGSSYNEQFF. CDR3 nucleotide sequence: TGCAGCGTTAGGGGCAGCTCCTACAATGAGCAGTTCTTC.

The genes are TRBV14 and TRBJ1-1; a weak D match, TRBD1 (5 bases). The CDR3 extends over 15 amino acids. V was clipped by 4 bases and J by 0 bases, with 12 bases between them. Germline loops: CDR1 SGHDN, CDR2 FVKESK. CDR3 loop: CASSRQRGLNTEAFF. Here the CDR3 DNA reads TGTGCCAGCAGCCGACAGAGGGGTTTGAACACTGAAGCTTTCTTT.

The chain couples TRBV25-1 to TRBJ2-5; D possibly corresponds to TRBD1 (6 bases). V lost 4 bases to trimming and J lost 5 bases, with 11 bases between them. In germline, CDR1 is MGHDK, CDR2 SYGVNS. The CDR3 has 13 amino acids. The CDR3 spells CASSAYRVETQYF. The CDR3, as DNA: TGTGCCAGCAGTGCCTACAGGGTCGAGACCCAGTACTTC.

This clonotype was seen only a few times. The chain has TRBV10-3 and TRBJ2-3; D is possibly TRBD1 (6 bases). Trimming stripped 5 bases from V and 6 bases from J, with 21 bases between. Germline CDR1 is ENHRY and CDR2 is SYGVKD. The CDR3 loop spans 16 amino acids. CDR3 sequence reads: CAISTRLRGMGDTQYF. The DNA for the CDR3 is TGTGCCATCAGTACCCGTCTCAGGGGCATGGGGGATACGCAGTATTTT.

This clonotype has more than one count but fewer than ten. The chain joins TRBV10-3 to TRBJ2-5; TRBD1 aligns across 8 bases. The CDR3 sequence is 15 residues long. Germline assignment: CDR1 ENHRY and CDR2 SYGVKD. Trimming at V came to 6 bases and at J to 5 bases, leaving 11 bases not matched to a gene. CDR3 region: CAISSSGTGRETQYF. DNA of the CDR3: TGTGCCATCAGCTCCTCCGGGACAGGACGGGAGACCCAGTACTTC.

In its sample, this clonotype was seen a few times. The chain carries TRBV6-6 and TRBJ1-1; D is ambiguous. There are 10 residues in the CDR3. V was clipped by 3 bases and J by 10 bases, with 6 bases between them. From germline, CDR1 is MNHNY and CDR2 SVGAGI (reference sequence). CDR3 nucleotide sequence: TGTGCCAGCAGTTATGGAGGAGCTTTCTTT. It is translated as CASSYGGAFF.

CDR3 loop: CATSDRTGGLFTDTQYF. The CDR3 DNA follows: TGTGCCACCAGTGATCGAACAGGGGGCTTGTTCACAGATACGCAGTATTTT. The chain carries TRBV24-1 and TRBJ2-3; 9 bases map to TRBD1. Trimming took 3 bases from V and 2 from J; bases not matched to a gene: 8. The CDR3 has 17 amino acids. Germline V gene lookup returns CDR1 KGHDR and CDR2 SFDVKD.

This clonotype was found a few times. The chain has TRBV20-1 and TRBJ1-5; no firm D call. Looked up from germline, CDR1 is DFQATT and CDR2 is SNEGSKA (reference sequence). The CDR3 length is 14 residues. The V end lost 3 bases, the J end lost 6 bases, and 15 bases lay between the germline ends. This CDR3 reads CSASRPVKSQPQHF. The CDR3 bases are TGCAGTGCTAGTCGACCCGTTAAGAGTCAGCCCCAGCATTTT.

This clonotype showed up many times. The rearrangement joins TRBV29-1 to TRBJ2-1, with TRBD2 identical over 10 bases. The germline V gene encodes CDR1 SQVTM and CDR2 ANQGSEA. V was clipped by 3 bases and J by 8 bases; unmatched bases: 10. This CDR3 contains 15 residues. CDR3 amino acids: CSVDPGLAGDDEQFF. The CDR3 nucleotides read TGCAGCGTTGACCCTGGGCTAGCGGGAGACGATGAGCAGTTCTTC.